A selection of T cell receptor beta chains follows, all from one sample in a study of blood T cell repertoires in COVID-19. TCRdb's copy holds only in-frame clones and misses some; the assay was immunoSEQ multiplex PCR. This sample has approximately 250,000 clones; about nine tenths occur once, and the top ten carry about 2.3%. Material for sequencing was PBMCs or T cells enriched from blood (not recorded which). These receptors all come from a woman aged 40 to 49 with acute COVID-19. The CDR3 runs from the conserved cysteine through the conserved F or W. Each record gives: V gene, J gene, D gene, clone size, CDR3 DNA, CDR3 protein. D genes are given only for firm matches. Not every row has a clone size; where given, it reads once, few, many or a size class.

TRBV30	TRBJ1-1	.	.	TGTGCCTGGATTAGGAGGCTTACGTTGCTTGGGAACACTGAAGCTTTCTTT	CAWIRRLTLLGNTEAFF
TRBV29-1	TRBJ2-1	TRBD2	.	TGCAGCGTTGCGGTCGGGACTACCCTGTACAATGAGCAGTTCTTC	CSVAVGTTLYNEQFF
TRBV19	TRBJ2-3	TRBD1	.	TGTGCCAGTAGTCTCTACCAGGGGGCAATCACAGATACGCAGTATTTT	CASSLYQGAITDTQYF
TRBV5-1	TRBJ2-3	TRBD2	once	TGCGCCAGCAGCGCAGCTCTAGCGGGAGTCAGCACAGATACGCAGTATTTT	CASSAALAGVSTDTQYF
TRBV4-3	TRBJ2-5	TRBD2	once	TGCGCCAGCAGCCAAGGGGCCCCGGGACTAGCGGGTCTCCAAGAGACCCAGTACTTC	CASSQGAPGLAGLQETQYF
TRBV24-1	TRBJ1-5	.	.	TGTGCCACCAGTGGGGGGACCTGGGGGCATCAGCCCCAGCATTTT	CATSGGTWGHQPQHF
TRBV6-5	TRBJ2-3	.	.	TGTGCCAGCACCCCCCCCGGGGATGATACGCAGTATTTT	CASTPPGDDTQYF
TRBV5-1	TRBJ2-7	.	once	TGCGCCAGCAGTCTCGACTTGGCGAACTACGAGCAGTACTTC	CASSLDLANYEQYF
TRBV6-4	TRBJ2-3	TRBD2	.	TGTGCCAGCAGTGACAGCGGGGGGGCAGATACGCAGTATTTT	CASSDSGGADTQYF
TRBV5-6	TRBJ2-7	TRBD2	.	TGTGCCAGCAGCTCTGGGACTAGCGGAGGGCAGTACTTC	CASSSGTSGGQYF
TRBV4-1	TRBJ2-7	.	.	TGCGCCAGCAGCCCTACAGGGCTCTCCTACGAGCAGTACTTC	CASSPTGLSYEQYF
TRBV4-3	TRBJ1-2	.	.	TGCGCCAGCAGCCAAGACCCATCGAGGCATGGCTACACCTTC	CASSQDPSRHGYTF
TRBV7-2	TRBJ1-2	TRBD1	.	TGTGCCAGCAGCTTAGGGACAGGTGATGGCTACACCTTC	CASSLGTGDGYTF
TRBV10-2	TRBJ1-5	.	.	TGCGCCAGCAGTGAGGGGTCGGGGAATCAGCCCCAGCATTTT	CASSEGSGNQPQHF
TRBV9	TRBJ1-1	.	.	TGTGCCAGCAGCGTCCGAGGACAGAACACTGAAGCTTTCTTT	CASSVRGQNTEAFF
TRBV9	TRBJ1-6	TRBD1	.	TGTGCCAGCGGGACAGCGAGAAGCTCCTATAATTCACCCCTCCACTTT	CASGTARSSYNSPLHF
TRBV6-2/TRBV6-3	TRBJ1-4	.	.	TGTGCCAGCAGCCGGACGGAGGGGGAAAAACTGTTTTTT	CASSRTEGEKLFF
TRBV21-1	TRBJ2-5	.	few	TGTGCCAGCAGGTCTAGACAGGGTCAGGGGACCCAGTACTTC	CASRSRQGQGTQYF
TRBV30	TRBJ1-1	.	.	TGTGTGAGCCGGCTGGGGCAGAACACTGAAGCTTTCTTT	CVSRLGQNTEAFF
TRBV10-2	TRBJ2-1	TRBD2	.	TGCGCCAGCACCAAACTAGCGGGGGAAGCGGGTGAGCAGTTCTTC	CASTKLAGEAGEQFF
TRBV9	TRBJ2-2	TRBD2	.	TGTGCCAGCAGCACCCGACTAGCAACCGGGGAGCTGTTTTTT	CASSTRLATGELFF
TRBV3-1/TRBV3-2	TRBJ2-1	.	.	TGTGCCAGCAGCCCCTCCGCTAGCAGATACAATGAGCAGTTCTTC	CASSPSASRYNEQFF
TRBV24-1	TRBJ2-1	TRBD2	.	TGTGCCACCAGTGATGGGGGACTAGGGGACTACAATGAGCAGTTCTTC	CATSDGGLGDYNEQFF
TRBV20-1	TRBJ1-2	.	.	TGCAGTGCTGCGGGGTATGGCTACACCTTC	CSAAGYGYTF
TRBV7-6	TRBJ2-3	TRBD2	.	TGTGCCAGCAGCTTACTCCTTTGGACTAGCGGTACAGATACGCAGTATTTT	CASSLLLWTSGTDTQYF
TRBV19	TRBJ1-5	.	.	TGTGCCAGTAGGGAGAAACCGACCCCCTTAAGACCGAATCAGCCCCAGCATTTT	CASREKPTPLRPNQPQHF
TRBV7-2	TRBJ1-4	TRBD1	.	TGTGCCAGCAGCTATGAGGGGGCGTCGGATGAAAAACTGTTTTTT	CASSYEGASDEKLFF
TRBV6-5	TRBJ1-6	TRBD1	.	TGTGCCACTGCGGACAGGTACAATTCACCCCTCCACTTT	CATADRYNSPLHF
TRBV18	TRBJ1-2	.	.	TGTGCCAGCTCACCACTTCAGTATGGAGGCTATGGCTACACCTTC	CASSPLQYGGYGYTF
TRBV7-6	TRBJ2-6	TRBD1	.	TGTGCCAGCAGCCGAAAAGGGGGCCTTGGGGCCAACGTCCTGACTTTC	CASSRKGGLGANVLTF
TRBV5-1	TRBJ1-1	.	.	TGCGCCAGCAGCTTGGAGGGTCCGTCCAGGGTTTCGCACACTGAAGCTTTCTTT	CASSLEGPSRVSHTEAFF
TRBV9	TRBJ2-1	TRBD2	.	TGTGCCAGCAGCGTAGGGATAGGACTAGGTTACAATGAGCAGTTCTTC	CASSVGIGLGYNEQFF
TRBV7-8	TRBJ2-3	.	.	TGTGCCAGCAGCTTATCCCGGACTAGCACAGATACGCAGTATTTT	CASSLSRTSTDTQYF
TRBV5-1	TRBJ2-3	.	.	TGCGCCAGCAGCCCTGAGGGCGATACGCAGTATTTT	CASSPEGDTQYF
TRBV5-1	TRBJ1-2	TRBD1	once	TGCGCCAGCAGCTTGGAGGGACAGGGTTATGGCTACACCTTC	CASSLEGQGYGYTF
TRBV10-2	TRBJ2-2	TRBD2	once	TGCGCCAGCAGTCGGCTAGCGGGTGAGGCCGGGGAGCTGTTTTTT	CASSRLAGEAGELFF
TRBV5-1	TRBJ2-1	TRBD2	.	TGCGCCAGCAGCCCTCCCAGACTAGCGGGAGTTAGGGGGGGTGAGCAGTTCTTC	CASSPPRLAGVRGGEQFF
TRBV19	TRBJ2-6	.	.	TGTGCCAGTAAATGGGGGGGCGAACTCTCTGGGGCCAACGTCCTGACTTTC	CASKWGGELSGANVLTF
TRBV19	TRBJ2-2	TRBD2	.	TGTGCCAGTTCTAGCGGGAGTTTCACCGGGGAGCTGTTTTTT	CASSSGSFTGELFF
TRBV10-3	TRBJ1-6	.	.	TGTGCCGCCGGGGGGAGAAACCCAGACTCCTATAATTCACCCCTCCACTTT	CAAGGRNPDSYNSPLHF
TRBV12-3/TRBV12-4	TRBJ1-1	.	few	TGTGCCAGCAGTTTACAGGGTAACACTGAAGCTTTCTTT	CASSLQGNTEAFF
TRBV3-1/TRBV3-2	TRBJ1-6	TRBD1	.	TGTGCCAGCAGTCACCGGACAGGGGGCGGGCGTTCACCCCTCCACTTT	CASSHRTGGGRSPLHF
TRBV10-3	TRBJ1-4	.	.	TGTGCCATCAGTGACGCGGCAACTAATGAAAAACTGTTTTTT	CAISDAATNEKLFF